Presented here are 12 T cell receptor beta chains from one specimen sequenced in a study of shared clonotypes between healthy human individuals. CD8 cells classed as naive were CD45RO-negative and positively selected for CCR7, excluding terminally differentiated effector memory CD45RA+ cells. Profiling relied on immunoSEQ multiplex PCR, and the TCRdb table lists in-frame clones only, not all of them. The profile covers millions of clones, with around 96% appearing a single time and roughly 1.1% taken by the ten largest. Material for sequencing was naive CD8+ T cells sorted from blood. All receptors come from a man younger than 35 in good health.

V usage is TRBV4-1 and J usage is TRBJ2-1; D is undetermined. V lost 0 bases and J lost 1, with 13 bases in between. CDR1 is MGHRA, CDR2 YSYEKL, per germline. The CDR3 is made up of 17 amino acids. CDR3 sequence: CASSQEALRNSYNEQFF. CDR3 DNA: TGCGCCAGCAGCCAAGAAGCACTCCGAAATTCCTACAATGAGCAGTTCTTC.

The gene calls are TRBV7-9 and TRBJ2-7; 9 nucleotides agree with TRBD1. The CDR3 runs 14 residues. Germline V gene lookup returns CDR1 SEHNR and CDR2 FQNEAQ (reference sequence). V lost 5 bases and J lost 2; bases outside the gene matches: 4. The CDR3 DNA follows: TGTGCCAGCAGCGGGACAGGGATAACCTACGAGCAGTACTTC. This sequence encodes CASSGTGITYEQYF. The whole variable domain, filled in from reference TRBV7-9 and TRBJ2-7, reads DTGVSQNPRHKITKRGQNVTFRCDPISEHNRLYWYRQTLGQGPEFLTYFQNEAQLEKSRLLSDRFSAERPKGSFSTLEIQRTEQGDSAMYLCASSGTGITYEQYFGPGTRLTVT.

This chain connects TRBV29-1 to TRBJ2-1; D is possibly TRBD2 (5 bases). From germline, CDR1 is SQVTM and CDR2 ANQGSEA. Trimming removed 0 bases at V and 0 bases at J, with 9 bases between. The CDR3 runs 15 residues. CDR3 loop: CSVEDLEASYNEQFF. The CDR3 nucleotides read TGCAGCGTTGAAGATCTGGAGGCCTCCTACAATGAGCAGTTCTTC.

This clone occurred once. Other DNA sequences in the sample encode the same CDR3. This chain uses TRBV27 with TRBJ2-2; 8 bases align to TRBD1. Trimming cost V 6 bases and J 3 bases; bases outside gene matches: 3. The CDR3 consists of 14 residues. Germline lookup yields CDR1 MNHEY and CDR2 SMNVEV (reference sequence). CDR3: CASSLTGDTGELFF. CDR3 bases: TGTGCCAGCAGCCTGACAGGGGACACCGGGGAGCTGTTTTTT.

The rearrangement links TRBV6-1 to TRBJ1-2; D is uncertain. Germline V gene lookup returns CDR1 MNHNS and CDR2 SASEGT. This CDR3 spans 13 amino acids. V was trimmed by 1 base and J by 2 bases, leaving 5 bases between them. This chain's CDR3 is CASSEGINYGYTF. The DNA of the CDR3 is TGTGCCAGCAGTGAAGGAATAAACTATGGCTACACCTTC.

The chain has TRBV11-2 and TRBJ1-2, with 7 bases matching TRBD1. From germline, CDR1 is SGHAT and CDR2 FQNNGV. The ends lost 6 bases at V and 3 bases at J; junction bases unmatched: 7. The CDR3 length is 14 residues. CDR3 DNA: TGTGCCAGCAGTTCACAGGGGACCGACTATGGCTACACCTTC. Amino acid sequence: CASSSQGTDYGYTF.

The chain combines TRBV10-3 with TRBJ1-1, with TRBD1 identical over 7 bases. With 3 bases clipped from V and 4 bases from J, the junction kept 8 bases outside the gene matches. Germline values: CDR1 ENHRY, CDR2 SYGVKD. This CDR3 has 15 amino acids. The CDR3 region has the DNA TGTGCCATCAGTGACGTCTCAGGGGGTCCCACTGAAGCTTTCTTT. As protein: CAISDVSGGPTEAFF.

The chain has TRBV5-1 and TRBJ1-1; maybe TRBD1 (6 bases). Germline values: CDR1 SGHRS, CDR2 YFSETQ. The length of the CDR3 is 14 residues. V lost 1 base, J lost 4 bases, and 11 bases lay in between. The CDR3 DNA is TGCGCCAGCAGCTTGCTCAGGGGTCGCACTGAAGCTTTCTTT. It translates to CASSLLRGRTEAFF. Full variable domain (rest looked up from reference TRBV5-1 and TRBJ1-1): KAGVTQTPRYLIKTRGQQVTLSCSPISGHRSVSWYQQTPGQGLQFLFEYFSETQRNKGNFPGRFSGRQFSNSRSEMNVSTLELGDSALYLCASSLLRGRTEAFFGQGTRLTVV.

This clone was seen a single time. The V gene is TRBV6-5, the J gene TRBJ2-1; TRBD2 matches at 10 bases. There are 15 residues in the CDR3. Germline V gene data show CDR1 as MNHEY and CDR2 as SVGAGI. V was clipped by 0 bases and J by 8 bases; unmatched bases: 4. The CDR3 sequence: CASSYSTSGMYEQFF. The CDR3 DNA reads TGTGCCAGCAGTTACTCTACTAGCGGGATGTATGAGCAGTTCTTC.

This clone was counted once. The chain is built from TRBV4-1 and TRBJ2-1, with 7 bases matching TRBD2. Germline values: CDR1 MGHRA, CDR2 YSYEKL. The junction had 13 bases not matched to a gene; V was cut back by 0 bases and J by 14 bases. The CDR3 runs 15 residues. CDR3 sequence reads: CASSQDEGAGWNEFF. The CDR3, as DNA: TGCGCCAGCAGCCAAGATGAAGGAGCGGGATGGAACGAGTTCTTC.

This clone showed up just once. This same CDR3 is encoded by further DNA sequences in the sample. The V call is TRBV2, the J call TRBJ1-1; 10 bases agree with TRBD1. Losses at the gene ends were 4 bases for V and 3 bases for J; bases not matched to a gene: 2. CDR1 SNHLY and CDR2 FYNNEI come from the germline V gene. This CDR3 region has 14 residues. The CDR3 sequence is CASSGGQGYTEAFF. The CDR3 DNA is TGTGCCAGCAGTGGGGGACAGGGGTACACTGAAGCTTTCTTT.

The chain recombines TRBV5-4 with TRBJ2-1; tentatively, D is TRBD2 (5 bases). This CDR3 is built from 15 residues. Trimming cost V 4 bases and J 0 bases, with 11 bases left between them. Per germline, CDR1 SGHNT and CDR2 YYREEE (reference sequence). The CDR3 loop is CASSSSASSYNEQFF. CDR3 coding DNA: TGTGCCAGCAGCAGTAGCGCCAGCTCCTACAATGAGCAGTTCTTC. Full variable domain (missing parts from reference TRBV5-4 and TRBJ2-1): ETGVTQSPTHLIKTRGQQVTLRCSSQSGHNTVSWYQQALGQGPQFIFQYYREEENGRGNFPPRFSGLQFPNYSSELNVNALELDDSALYLCASSSSASSYNEQFFGPGTRLTVL.